This note documents a single TCR beta chain sequence. Its antigen is not identified. The source of the sample is a study of shared clonotypes between healthy human individuals. Study-level information: With ages of 18 to 49, the donors were a couple of women and three men. Study outcomes and limitations: Expectations were that clonotype sharing among donors would be affected by sequencing depth.

Terminally differentiated effector memory CD45RA+ cells were left out of the naive CD8 fraction, which was CD45RO-negative and positively selected for CCR7. Deletions cut 0 bases from V and 0 bases from J, with 11 bases between. The length of the CDR3 is 16 residues. Germline-derived CDR1 and CDR2 are MNHEY and SVGAGI. Some 30,000 T cell genomes, or around 180 ng DNA, went into the sorted-subset replicate PCRs. Original data processing: Junction-only immunoSEQ data arrived without quality scores, meaning filtering differed. Profiling relied on immunoSEQ multiplex PCR, and the TCRdb table lists in-frame clones only, not all of them. The V and J calls and clone size come from that table; D and trimming were worked out from the DNA. The sample carries fewer than 1 million clones, about 97% recorded once.

This receptor was identified in a young man in good health. This chain uses TRBV6-5 with TRBJ1-1; D is perhaps TRBD1 (5 bases). The sample consisted of naive CD8+ T cells sorted from blood. The CDR3: CASSYSGAQLNTEAFF. DNA of the CDR3: TGTGCCAGCAGTTACTCAGGGGCCCAACTGAACACTGAAGCTTTCTTT.